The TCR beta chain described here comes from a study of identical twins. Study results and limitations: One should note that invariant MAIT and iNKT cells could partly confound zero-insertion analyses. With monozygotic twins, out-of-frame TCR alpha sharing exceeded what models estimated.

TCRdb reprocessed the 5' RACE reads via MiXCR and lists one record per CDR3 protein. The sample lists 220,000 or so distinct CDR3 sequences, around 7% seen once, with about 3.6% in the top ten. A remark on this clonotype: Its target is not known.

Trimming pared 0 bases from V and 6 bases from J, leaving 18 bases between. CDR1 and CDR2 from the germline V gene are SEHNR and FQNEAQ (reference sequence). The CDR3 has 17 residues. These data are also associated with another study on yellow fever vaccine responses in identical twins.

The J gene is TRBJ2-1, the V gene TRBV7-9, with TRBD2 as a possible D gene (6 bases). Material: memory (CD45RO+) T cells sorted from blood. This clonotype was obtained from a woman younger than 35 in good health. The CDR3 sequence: CASSLAGRLSFPNEQFF. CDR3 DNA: TGTGCCAGCAGCTTAGCGGGGAGGTTAAGTTTCCCCAATGAGCAGTTCTTC.